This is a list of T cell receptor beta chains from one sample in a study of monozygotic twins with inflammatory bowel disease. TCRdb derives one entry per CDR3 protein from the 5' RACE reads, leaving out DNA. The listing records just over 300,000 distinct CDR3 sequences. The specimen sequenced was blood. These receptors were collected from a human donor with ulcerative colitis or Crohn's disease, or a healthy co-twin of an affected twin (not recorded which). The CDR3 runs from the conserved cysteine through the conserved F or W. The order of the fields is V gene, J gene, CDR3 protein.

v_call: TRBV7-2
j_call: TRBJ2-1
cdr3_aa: CASSLAFYCNEQFF

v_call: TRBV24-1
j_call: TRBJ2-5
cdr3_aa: CATSDKDRVQETQYF

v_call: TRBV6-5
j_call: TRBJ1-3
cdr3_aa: CASSYSGNSGNTIYF

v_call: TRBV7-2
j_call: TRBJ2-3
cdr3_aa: CASSPYLDTQYF

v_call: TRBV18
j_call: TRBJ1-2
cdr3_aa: CASSPPQAIYGYTF

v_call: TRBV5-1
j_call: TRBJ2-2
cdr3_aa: CASSFGDPTGELFF

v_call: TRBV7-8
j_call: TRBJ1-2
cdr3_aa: CASSRRDGGYTF

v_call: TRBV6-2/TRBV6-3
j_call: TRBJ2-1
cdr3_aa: CASRTSGRPYNEQFF

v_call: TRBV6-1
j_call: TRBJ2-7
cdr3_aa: CASSVRGRGSSDEQYF

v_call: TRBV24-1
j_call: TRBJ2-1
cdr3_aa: CATSVQDYNEQFF

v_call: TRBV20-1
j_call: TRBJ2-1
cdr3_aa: CSARVGVDEQFF

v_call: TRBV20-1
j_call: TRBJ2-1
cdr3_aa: CSARGANYNEQFF

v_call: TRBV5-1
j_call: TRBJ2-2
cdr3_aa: CASSLGTLNTGELLF

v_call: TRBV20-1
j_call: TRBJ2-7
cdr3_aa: CSARQDYEQYF

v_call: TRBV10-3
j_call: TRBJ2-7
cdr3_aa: CAIGAVDSYEQYF

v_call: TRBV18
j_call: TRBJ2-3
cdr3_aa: CASSPSYQGAGDTQYF

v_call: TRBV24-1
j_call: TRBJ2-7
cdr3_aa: CATSVGTGKGYEQYF

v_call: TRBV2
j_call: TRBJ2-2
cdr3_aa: CASRWGQGASGELFF

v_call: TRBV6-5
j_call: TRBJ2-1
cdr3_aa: CASSYLGQGAHNEQFF

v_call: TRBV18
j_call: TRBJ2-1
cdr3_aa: CASSWTRQADEQFF

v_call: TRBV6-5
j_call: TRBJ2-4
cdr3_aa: CASSSGQLLAKNIQYF

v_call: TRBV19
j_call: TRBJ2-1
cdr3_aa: CASRRPADNEQFF

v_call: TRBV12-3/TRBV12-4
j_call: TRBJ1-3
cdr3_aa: CASSSVTSKISGNTIYF

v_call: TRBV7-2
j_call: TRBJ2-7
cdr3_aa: CASLSGGKTYEQYF

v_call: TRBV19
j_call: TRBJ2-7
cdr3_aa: CASSMGGSSYEQYF

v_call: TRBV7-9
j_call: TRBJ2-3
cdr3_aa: CASSRTEGDRNTQYF

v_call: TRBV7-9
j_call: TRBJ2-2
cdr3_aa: CASSLGGGPNGELFF

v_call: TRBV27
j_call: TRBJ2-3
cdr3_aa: CASTTLPAGPDTQYF

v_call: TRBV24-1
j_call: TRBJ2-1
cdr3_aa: CATSDFANFPGSVNEQFF

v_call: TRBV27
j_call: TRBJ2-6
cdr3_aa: CASTSATGANVLTF

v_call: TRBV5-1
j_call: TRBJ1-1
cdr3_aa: CASSWRDMNTEAFF

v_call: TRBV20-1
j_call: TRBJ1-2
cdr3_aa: CSARRVEGYGYTF

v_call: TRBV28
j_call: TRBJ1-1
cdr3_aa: CASSPQLNTEAFF

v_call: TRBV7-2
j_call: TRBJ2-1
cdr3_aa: CASSLEGGPFYNEQFF

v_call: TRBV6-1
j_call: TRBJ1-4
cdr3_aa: CASSTRDRNEKLFF

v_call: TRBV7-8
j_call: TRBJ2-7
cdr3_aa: CASSRSGRASYEQYF

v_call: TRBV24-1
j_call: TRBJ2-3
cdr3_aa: CATSDPPPSDTQYF

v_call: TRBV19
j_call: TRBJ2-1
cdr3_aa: CASSIAVWRRLATSNNEQFF

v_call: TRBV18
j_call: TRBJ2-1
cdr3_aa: CASSSGGGMEYNEQFF

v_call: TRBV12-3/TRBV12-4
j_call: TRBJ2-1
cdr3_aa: CASSPQGPRFF

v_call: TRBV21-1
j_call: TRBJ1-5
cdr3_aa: CASSKAYRTGAYSNQPQHF

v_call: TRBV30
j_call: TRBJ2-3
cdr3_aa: CAWNRGRTDTQYF